Presented here are 18 T cell receptor beta chains from one specimen sequenced in a study of cytotoxic CD8 clonotypes in ibrutinib-treated CLL. Assay: immunoSEQ multiplex PCR; the TCRdb copy retains only in-frame clones and omits some. Altogether about 140,000 clones are present, approximately 80% being singletons, with the ten largest covering less than 30%. This sample comprised PBMCs, obtained after 12 months of ibrutinib treatment. These receptors all come from a human donor with chronic lymphocytic leukemia.

The rearrangement joins TRBV7-8 to TRBJ2-2; TRBD2 aligns across 9 bases. Losses at the gene ends were 5 bases for V and 2 bases for J; bases not matched to a gene: 6. The CDR3 consists of 16 residues. CDR1 SGHVS and CDR2 FQNEAQ come from the germline V gene. The DNA for the CDR3 is TGTGCCAGCAGCGTCGTAGCGGGGGCCAACACCGGGGAGCTGTTTTTT. This gives the protein CASSVVAGANTGELFF.

The chain recombines TRBV2 with TRBJ2-2, with D uncertain. CDR1 is SNHLY, CDR2 FYNNEI, per germline. The CDR3 sequence is 12 residues long. Trimming removed 6 bases from V and 6 bases from J, with 8 bases in between. In nucleotides, the CDR3 is TGTGCCAGCAGGGGGATATCCGGGGAGCTGTTTTTT. This encodes CASRGISGELFF.

This clone was seen more than once but under ten times. V and J are TRBV4-2 and TRBJ2-2; 8 bases are a match to TRBD2. V dropped 6 bases and J dropped 9; count of bases not matched to a gene: 12. This CDR3 contains 15 residues. CDR1 is LGHNA and CDR2 is YNFKEQ in the germline V gene. The CDR3 loop reads CASRPGGLGAWELFF. The CDR3 coding sequence is TGTGCCAGCAGACCGGGGGGACTAGGGGCTTGGGAGCTGTTTTTT.

The chain recombines TRBV2 with TRBJ1-1, with 9 bases that match TRBD1. Germline CDR1 reads SNHLY; CDR2 reads FYNNEI. V lost 7 bases and J lost 3; bases outside the gene matches: 6. The CDR3 covers 14 residues. As DNA, the CDR3 is TGTGCCAGCATTTCTTGGACAGGGGACACTGAAGCTTTCTTT. As protein: CASISWTGDTEAFF.

The rearrangement links TRBV11-3 to TRBJ1-1; D uncertain. Germline CDR1 is SGHNT and CDR2 is YENEEA. V gave up 2 bases and J gave up 1 base, with 8 bases separating them. The CDR3 runs 14 residues. The CDR3 DNA reads as TGTGCCAGCAGCTTACGGAGTGAGAACACTGAAGCTTTCTTT. As protein: CASSLRSENTEAFF.

This chain connects TRBV5-4 to TRBJ1-6; TRBD1 aligns across 8 bases. Germline trimming cut 0 bases from V and 12 bases from J; bases unmatched to any gene: 8. The germline CDR1 and CDR2 sequences are SGHNT and YYREEE (reference sequence). This CDR3 contains 15 residues. In DNA form, the CDR3 reads TGTGCCAGCAGCTTGGGTGGACAGGGTTTTAAACCCCTCCACTTT. It codes for CASSLGGQGFKPLHF.

This clone was observed a few times. V is TRBV9 and J is TRBJ2-3; 9 positions agree with TRBD2. This CDR3 spans 14 amino acids. Trimming removed 7 bases from V and 3 bases from J; junction bases left unmatched: 6. The germline gives CDR1 SGDLS, CDR2 YYNGEE. As DNA, the CDR3 is TGTGCCAGCGGCGGCGGGAGGGCAACAGATACGCAGTATTTT. Protein sequence: CASGGGRATDTQYF.

The V and J genes are TRBV11-3 and TRBJ2-1, with TRBD2 as a possible D gene (5 bases). V dropped 1 base and J dropped 1 base, with 17 bases sitting between them. Germline V gene sequence: CDR1 SGHNT, CDR2 YENEEA. The CDR3 is 18 amino acids. In DNA, the CDR3 is TGTGCCAGCAGCTTAGGGGCGAGGGTAGCGAGGTCCTACAATGAGCAGTTCTTC. The encoded protein is CASSLGARVARSYNEQFF.

This clone was counted a single time. The chain couples TRBV21-1 to TRBJ1-5. TRBV21-1 is a pseudogene locus. The CDR3 is 15 residues long. CDR3 loop: CASSKRRHYNQPQHF. The CDR3 region has the DNA TGTGCCAGCAGCAAGAGGAGACACTACAATCAGCCCCAGCATTTT.

This clone turned up a few times. V and J are TRBV5-1 and TRBJ2-3; 7 bases map to TRBD1. Trimming cost V 4 bases and J 2 bases; bases outside gene matches: 7. The length of the CDR3 is 15 residues. CDR1 SGHRS and CDR2 YFSETQ come from the germline V gene. The CDR3 nucleotides read TGCGCCAGCAGCCCGGGACAGCCATTCACAGATACGCAGTATTTT. Residues: CASSPGQPFTDTQYF.

The chain carries TRBV4-1 and TRBJ2-1; D gene ambiguous. This CDR3 spans 17 amino acids. V was trimmed by 3 bases and J by 0 bases, leaving 15 bases between them. The germline V gene encodes CDR1 MGHRA and CDR2 YSYEKL. This CDR3 is CASSHPGLRSSYNEQFF. DNA of the CDR3: TGCGCCAGCAGCCACCCTGGGCTCCGTAGCTCCTACAATGAGCAGTTCTTC.

This sequence joins TRBV11-2 and TRBJ1-3; D gene ambiguous. Germline V gene lookup returns CDR1 SGHAT and CDR2 FQNNGV. The ends were cut back, 1 base at V and 0 bases at J, with 7 bases in the middle. The length of the CDR3 is 15 residues. CDR3 DNA sequence: TGTGCCAGCAGCTTAGGAGGTCTCTCTGGAAACACCATATATTTT. This sequence encodes CASSLGGLSGNTIYF. The entire variable domain, with the rest obtained from reference TRBV11-2 and TRBJ1-3, is as follows: EAGVAQSPRYKIIEKRQSVAFWCNPISGHATLYWYQQILGQGPKLLIQFQNNGVVDDSQLPKDRFSAERLKGVDSTLKIQPAKLEDSAVYLCASSLGGLSGNTIYFGEGSWLTVV.

The rearrangement links TRBV15 to TRBJ2-2; no definite D call. Germline CDR1 and CDR2: LNHNV and YYDKDF (reference sequence). This CDR3 is 12 amino acids long. V dropped 1 base and J dropped 6 bases, with 3 bases sitting between them. The CDR3 DNA sequence: TGTGCCACCAGCAGAGGACCCGGGGAGCTGTTTTTT. It is translated as CATSRGPGELFF.

The chain has TRBV7-9 and TRBJ2-1; TRBD1 or TRBD2 may be the D gene (5 bases each). The CDR3 runs to 14 residues. Per germline, CDR1 SEHNR and CDR2 FQNEAQ (reference sequence). The ends were cut back, 4 bases at V and 11 bases at J, with 18 bases in the middle. The DNA of the CDR3 is TGTGCCAGCAGCTCCGGTGGGACGGCGGTCCAGCAGTTCTTC. Translating it yields CASSSGGTAVQQFF.

This rearrangement joins TRBV5-5 to TRBJ1-1; D not resolved. This CDR3 comprises 14 residues. The V gene lost 0 bases and the J gene lost 8 bases, with 14 bases spanning the gap. Germline CDR1 reads SGHKS; CDR2 reads YYEKEE (reference sequence). This CDR3 reads CASSLAVRIPEAFF. In nucleotides, the CDR3 is TGTGCCAGCAGCTTGGCCGTGCGAATCCCGGAAGCTTTCTTT.

This clone was counted ten times or more. This chain links TRBV16 with TRBJ1-2; D unresolved. The length of the CDR3 is 12 residues. CDR1 and CDR2 (germline): KGHSY, FQNENV. V was shortened by 2 bases and J by 7 bases, with 8 bases between the two germline ends. The CDR3 DNA reads as TGTGCCAGCAGCCAAGCAGTTACTGGCTACACCTTC. Translated, it gives CASSQAVTGYTF.

The rearrangement uses TRBV25-1 and TRBJ2-7, with TRBD1 matching 10 bases. This CDR3 spans 13 amino acids. J lost 5 bases, V lost 7 bases, and 5 bases had no gene match. Germline CDR1 reads MGHDK; CDR2 reads SYGVNS. CDR3 residues: CASKGQGIHEQYF. The DNA for the CDR3 is TGTGCCAGCAAGGGACAGGGGATCCACGAGCAGTACTTC.

This sequence joins TRBV28 and TRBJ2-2; D possibly corresponds to TRBD1 (5 bases). The germline gives CDR1 MDHEN, CDR2 SYDVKM. The CDR3 has 15 amino acids. Trimming left V 2 bases short and J 4 bases short, with 11 bases between. The CDR3 loop is CASSLPYRFTGELFF. The CDR3 DNA is TGTGCCAGCAGTTTACCCTACAGGTTCACCGGGGAGCTGTTTTTT.